The 18 T cell receptor beta chains below all came from one sample that was sequenced in a study of blood T cell repertoires in COVID-19. The method was immunoSEQ multiplex PCR; TCRdb's version includes in-frame clones alone and lacks a portion of them. Among 170,000 or so clones listed, 70% to 90% were seen once. Sequenced material: peripheral blood. The receptors were sampled from a man in his fifties or sixties with COVID-19, enrolled during active disease.

This clone appeared once. The gene calls are TRBV12-3 or TRBV12-4 and TRBJ2-7, with D perhaps TRBD1 (6 bases). The V end lost 4 bases, the J end lost 5 bases, and 9 bases lay between the germline ends. The CDR3 is 12 residues long. CDR3 coding DNA: TGTGCCAGCAGTTGGGACAAACACGAGCAGTACTTC. Translating it yields CASSWDKHEQYF.

The chain uses TRBV19 and TRBJ1-2, with TRBD1 matching over 7 bases. Germline V lookup: CDR1 LNHDA, CDR2 SQIVND (reference sequence). This CDR3 has 16 residues. J gave up 3 bases and V 4 bases, and 11 bases lay outside the gene matches. In DNA, the CDR3 is TGTGCCAGTAGTACCACAGGGGATCCGCCGTACTATGGCTACACCTTC. Amino acid sequence: CASSTTGDPPYYGYTF.

As regards this clone: Distinct nucleotide sequences in the sample also encode this CDR3. V gene TRBV11-2 combines with J gene TRBJ1-2, with 7 bases matching TRBD1. The CDR3 has 14 amino acids. V lost 0 bases to trimming and J lost 2 bases; unmatched junction nucleotides: 0. Germline V gene lookup returns CDR1 SGHAT and CDR2 FQNNGV. Here the CDR3 DNA reads TGTGCCAGCAGCTTAGAAGGGGGCAACTATGGCTACACCTTC. As protein: CASSLEGGNYGYTF. The variable domain in full, completed from reference TRBV11-2 and TRBJ1-2, reads EAGVAQSPRYKIIEKRQSVAFWCNPISGHATLYWYQQILGQGPKLLIQFQNNGVVDDSQLPKDRFSAERLKGVDSTLKIQPAKLEDSAVYLCASSLEGGNYGYTFGSGTRLTVV.

V and J are TRBV7-9 and TRBJ2-7, with 9 bases identical to TRBD1. The CDR3 totals 15 residues. From germline, CDR1 is SEHNR and CDR2 FQNEAQ (reference sequence). The J segment lost 7 bases and the V segment lost 2 bases, leaving 9 bases of the junction unmatched. As DNA, the CDR3 is TGTGCCAGCAGCTTAACGGTGGGACAGGGAATGGAGCAGTACTTC. Its protein product is CASSLTVGQGMEQYF.

V is TRBV10-1 and J is TRBJ1-1; 9 bases are a match to TRBD1. The J segment lost 0 bases and the V segment lost 6 bases, leaving 8 bases of the junction unmatched. Germline V lookup: CDR1 WNHNN, CDR2 SYGVQD (reference sequence). There are 16 residues in the CDR3. CDR3 bases: TGCGCCAGCAGAGGGGACAGGGAGTCGCTGAACACTGAAGCTTTCTTT. This encodes CASRGDRESLNTEAFF.

The chain is built from TRBV6-5 and TRBJ1-5; D gene ambiguous. V lost 2 bases, J lost 3 bases, and 8 bases lay in between. There are 14 residues in the CDR3. Germline CDR1 MNHEY, CDR2 SVGAGI. CDR3 nucleotides: TGTGCCAGCAGTTACGGGCAGTTCAATCAGCCCCAGCATTTT. Its protein is CASSYGQFNQPQHF.

This clone occurred a few times. The chain is built from TRBV7-2 and TRBJ1-3; 10 bases fit TRBD1. The CDR3 length is 14 residues. CDR1 SGHTA and CDR2 FQGNSA come from the germline V gene. With V trimmed by 5 bases and J by 8 bases, 6 bases remained unmatched. CDR3 sequence: CASSVRDRGDTIYF. The CDR3 DNA sequence: TGTGCCAGCAGCGTTAGGGACAGGGGTGACACCATATATTTT.

The chain recombines TRBV18 with TRBJ2-4; possibly TRBD2 for D (5 bases). Trimming left V 4 bases short and J 1 base short, with 17 bases between. Germline V gene lookup returns CDR1 KGHSH and CDR2 LQKENI. The CDR3 extends over 17 amino acids. As DNA, the CDR3 is TGTGCCAGCTCACGCTCGACCAACACGGGGGCCAAAAACATTCAGTACTTC. It is translated as CASSRSTNTGAKNIQYF. The full variable domain, with the rest looked up from reference TRBV18 and TRBJ2-4, is NAGVMQNPRHLVRRRGQEARLRCSPMKGHSHVYWYRQLPEEGLKFMVYLQKENIIDESGMPKERFSAEFPKEGPSILRIQQVVRGDSAAYFCASSRSTNTGAKNIQYFGAGTRLSVL.

This chain uses TRBV19 with TRBJ2-7, with TRBD1 matching 8 bases. Germline lookup yields CDR1 LNHDA and CDR2 SQIVND (reference sequence). This CDR3 has 17 residues. Trimming took 5 bases from V and 2 from J; bases not matched to a gene: 14. DNA for the CDR3: TGTGCCAGTAGTGACCCTCGGACAGGGCAACGTCCCTACGAGCAGTACTTC. It is translated as CASSDPRTGQRPYEQYF.

The chain recombines TRBV28 with TRBJ2-6, with a weak D call TRBD2 (5 bases). The length of the CDR3 is 15 residues. Germline CDR1 MDHEN, CDR2 SYDVKM. Trimming stripped 6 bases from V and 3 bases from J, with 12 bases between. Here the CDR3 reads CASSPHGGGANVLTF. The DNA of the CDR3 is TGTGCCAGCAGCCCCCACGGAGGTGGGGCCAACGTCCTGACTTTC.

The chain carries TRBV7-2 and TRBJ2-7; no firm D call. CDR3 size: 13 residues. V lost 7 bases and J lost 0, with 10 bases in between. CDR1 SGHTA and CDR2 FQGNSA come from the germline V gene. CDR3 bases: TGTGCCAGCAAGGTCAGGCCCTCCTACGAGCAGTACTTC. Translation: CASKVRPSYEQYF. The entire variable domain, with the rest obtained from reference TRBV7-2 and TRBJ2-7, is as follows: GAGVSQSPSNKVTEKGKDVELRCDPISGHTALYWYRQSLGQGLEFLIYFQGNSAPDKSGLPSDRFSAERTGGSVSTLTIQRTQQEDSAVYLCASKVRPSYEQYFGPGTRLTVT.

This rearrangement joins TRBV25-1 to TRBJ2-1, with TRBD2 matching over 12 bases. This CDR3 is built from 13 residues. Germline trimming cut 7 bases from V and 8 bases from J; bases unmatched to any gene: 3. Per germline, CDR1 MGHDK and CDR2 SYGVNS. DNA of the CDR3: TGTGCCAGCACACTAGCGGGAGGTCATGAGCAGTTCTTC. It encodes CASTLAGGHEQFF.

On this clone: The same CDR3 can be traced to other DNA sequences in this sample. The V and J genes are TRBV6-5 and TRBJ1-5; 7 bases fit TRBD1. CDR3 size: 15 residues. Unmatched junction bases numbered 4, after V lost 5 bases and J lost 0 bases. The germline CDR1 and CDR2 sequences are MNHEY and SVGAGI. The CDR3 spells CASSRDSYSNQPQHF. The CDR3 DNA sequence: TGTGCCAGCAGTCGGGACAGCTATAGCAATCAGCCCCAGCATTTT.

V is TRBV28 and J is TRBJ2-7, with 7 positions matching TRBD1. Germline CDR1 is MDHEN and CDR2 is SYDVKM. V was pared by 5 bases and J by 2 bases, with 6 bases of the junction left unmatched. The CDR3 sequence is 14 residues long. The CDR3 sequence is CASSPGQPPYEQYF. Here the CDR3 DNA reads TGTGCCAGCAGTCCGGGACAGCCACCCTACGAGCAGTACTTC.

This chain joins TRBV10-3 and TRBJ1-2; TRBD1 is a possible D gene (5 bases). This CDR3 comprises 15 residues. CDR1 is ENHRY, CDR2 SYGVKD, per germline. The V and J ends lost 0 bases and 8 bases respectively, with 16 bases between them. In DNA, the CDR3 is TGTGCCATCAGTGAGTCCGTAGTTGGGGCGGAAGGCTACACCTTC. The encoded protein is CAISESVVGAEGYTF.

The genes are TRBV28 and TRBJ1-2; D possibly corresponds to TRBD1 (5 bases). Trimming took off 2 bases at V and 8 bases at J, with 9 bases between the two ends. This CDR3 spans 12 amino acids. Per germline, CDR1 MDHEN and CDR2 SYDVKM. DNA for the CDR3: TGTGCCAGCAGTTTACCAGGGAAGGGCTACACCTTC. Translation gives CASSLPGKGYTF.

The V gene is TRBV19, the J gene TRBJ2-1; 15 bases match TRBD2. CDR3 length: 16 residues. The ends lost 5 bases at V and 8 bases at J; junction bases unmatched: 7. The germline V gene encodes CDR1 LNHDA and CDR2 SQIVND (reference sequence). CDR3 DNA: TGTGCCAGTAGTCCGCGGACTAGCGGGGGGGCGGATGAGCAGTTCTTC. Translating gives CASSPRTSGGADEQFF.

V gene TRBV5-4 combines with J gene TRBJ1-4, with D possibly TRBD1 on 6 matching bases. From germline, CDR1 is SGHNT and CDR2 YYREEE (reference sequence). This CDR3 spans 13 amino acids. The germline V and J ends were trimmed by 5 bases and 5 bases, with 10 bases remaining between them. In DNA, the CDR3 is TGTGCCAGCAGTGTGGACAGAAATGAAAAACTGTTTTTT. This codes for CASSVDRNEKLFF.